The 11 T cell receptor beta chains listed next were all sequenced from one sample in a study of patients and donors after allogeneic stem cell transplantation. Using its own MiXCR run on the RT-PCR reads, TCRdb lists one record per CDR3 protein. The sample includes hundreds of thousands of distinct CDR3 sequences, 16% of them seen just once. Sequenced sample: blood, either unsorted or a sorted T cell fraction (not recorded which). These receptors were collected from a human donor who was either an allogeneic HSCT recipient or a stem cell or donor lymphocyte infusion donor (not recorded which). It is not recorded whose cells these are; they may come from a transplant donor.

This clonotype was observed a handful of times. The chain is built from TRBV5-1 and TRBJ1-5; the D is unclear. Germline V gene lookup returns CDR1 SGHRS and CDR2 YFSETQ. V lost 0 bases and J lost 4, with 8 bases in between. The CDR3 is 14 amino acids. The CDR3 DNA follows: TGCGCCAGCAGCTTGGCGAGCGGTAATCAGCCCCAGCATTTT. Translation gives CASSLASGNQPQHF.

V gene TRBV6-6 combines with J gene TRBJ2-7; D is possibly TRBD2 (6 bases). Looked up from germline, CDR1 is MNHNY and CDR2 is SVGAGI (reference sequence). There are 12 residues in the CDR3. The V gene lost 7 bases and the J gene lost 7 bases, with 14 bases spanning the gap. CDR3 nucleotides: TGTGCCAGCACCAACGGCGGAGGGGAGCAGTACTTC. Its protein is CASTNGGGEQYF.

This clonotype occurred a few times. This CDR3 reads CASSSRGPRGADTQYF. The CDR3 DNA reads as TGTGCCAGCTCAAGCCGGGGACCCCGAGGCGCAGATACGCAGTATTTT. V gene TRBV9 combines with J gene TRBJ2-3; the D gene could be TRBD1 or TRBD2 (5 bases each). Germline loops: CDR1 SGDLS, CDR2 YYNGEE. V dropped 7 bases and J dropped 4 bases, with 22 bases sitting between them. There are 16 residues in the CDR3. Using reference TRBV9 and TRBJ2-3 for the parts outside the CDR3, the full variable domain is DSGVTQTPKHLITATGQRVTLRCSPRSGDLSVYWYQQSLDQGLQFLIQYYNGEERAKGNILERFSAQQFPDLHSELNLSSLELGDSALYFCASSSRGPRGADTQYFGPGTRLTVL.

V and J are TRBV3-1 and TRBJ1-4, with D possibly being TRBD1 (5 bases). V was pared by 8 bases and J by 11 bases, with 12 bases between. The germline CDR1 and CDR2 sequences are LGHDT and YNNKEL (reference sequence). CDR3 length equals 11 residues. The CDR3 sequence is CASGGEGKLFF. Here the CDR3 DNA reads TGTGCCAGCGGGGGAGAGGGGAAACTGTTTTTT.

In this sample, this clonotype turned up once. V and J are TRBV20-1 and TRBJ2-7; D might be TRBD1 or TRBD2, each matching 5 bases. Germline loops: CDR1 DFQATT, CDR2 SNEGSKA (reference sequence). The germline V and J ends were trimmed by 6 bases and 1 base, with 13 bases remaining between them. CDR3 length: 13 residues. The CDR3 loop reads CSARRDQSYEQYF. The CDR3 nucleotides are TGCAGTGCCAGACGGGACCAGTCCTACGAGCAGTACTTC.

This chain joins TRBV5-1 and TRBJ2-6; D is perhaps TRBD1 (5 bases). This CDR3 spans 16 amino acids. CDR1 is SGHRS, CDR2 YFSETQ, per germline. Trimming removed 0 bases from V and 4 bases from J, with 11 bases in between. Here the CDR3 DNA reads TGCGCCAGCAGCTTGGTTGGGGCTCTGGGGGCCAACGTCCTGACTTTC. Translation gives CASSLVGALGANVLTF.

This clonotype has more than one count but fewer than ten. The gene calls are TRBV20-1 and TRBJ2-7, with TRBD2 matching over 12 bases. The V gene end was trimmed by 3 bases and the J gene end by 6 bases; junction bases not matched to a gene: 15. Germline CDR1 reads DFQATT; CDR2 reads SNEGSKA (reference sequence). CDR3 length: 17 residues. The CDR3 loop is CSARRASGGGERSEQYF. In DNA form, the CDR3 reads TGCAGTGCTAGGAGGGCTAGCGGGGGGGGCGAACGTTCCGAGCAGTACTTC.

The rearrangement uses TRBV20-1 and TRBJ1-6, with D possibly TRBD1 on 5 matching bases. The CDR3 length is 15 residues. V lost 6 bases and J lost 0, with 12 bases in between. Germline values: CDR1 DFQATT, CDR2 SNEGSKA (reference sequence). The CDR3 reads CSALKGSSYNSPLHF. As DNA, the CDR3 is TGCAGTGCCCTTAAGGGGAGCTCCTATAATTCACCCCTCCACTTT.

This clonotype was counted only a few times. V gene TRBV2 combines with J gene TRBJ1-5; D is unresolved. The CDR3 consists of 13 residues. Trimming removed 8 bases at V and 9 bases at J, with 17 bases between. Germline V CDR1 and CDR2: SNHLY, FYNNEI. The CDR3 is CASGEDGEVPQHF. The CDR3 region has the DNA TGTGCCAGCGGGGAGGACGGTGAGGTGCCCCAGCATTTT.

This clonotype was recorded many times. V and J are TRBV12-3 or TRBV12-4 and TRBJ2-7; 7 positions match TRBD2. The CDR3 is made up of 13 amino acids. V was clipped by 1 base and J by 6 bases; unmatched bases: 3. This CDR3 reads CASSLGLAFEQYF. DNA of the CDR3: TGTGCCAGCAGTTTAGGACTAGCTTTCGAGCAGTACTTC.

This clonotype was counted between two and nine times. The chain uses TRBV6-1 and TRBJ1-5; 8 bases match TRBD1. CDR1 MNHNS and CDR2 SASEGT come from the germline V gene. J gave up 3 bases and V 6 bases, and 13 bases lay outside the gene matches. The CDR3 has 17 residues. CDR3 sequence: CASSSGTGLTFNQPQHF. The CDR3 DNA is TGTGCCAGCAGCTCCGGGACAGGACTAACTTTCAATCAGCCCCAGCATTTT.